The T cell receptor (beta chain) under discussion was sequenced for a study of blood T cell repertoires in COVID-19. Across the whole study: COVID-19 samples, acute and convalescent, were from the United States, Italy and Spain. The cDNA or gDNA used as material had been derived from T cells, B-cell-depleted T cells, or PBMCs.

Germline V gene lookup returns CDR1 DFQATT and CDR2 SNEGSKA (reference sequence). The ends lost 3 bases at V and 0 bases at J; junction bases unmatched: 15. The CDR3 loop spans 18 amino acids. Original handling: Researchers report that nucleated cell counts were estimated from reference gene primer amplification. Produced via immunoSEQ multiplex PCR; TCRdb's table is partial and in-frame only. Clone size and the V and J calls come from that table; the DNA yielded D and trimming. Of 80,000 to 100,000 clones listed, about 95% are singletons. The sequenced sample consisted of peripheral blood. The origin of this receptor is a human donor with active COVID-19. The donor label of this sample is uncertain. The chain uses TRBV20-1 and TRBJ1-1, with 8 positions matching TRBD1. The chain's CDR3 is CSASGGTGLSGMNTEAFF. The CDR3 coding sequence is TGCAGTGCTAGTGGGGGGACAGGTCTTAGTGGTATGAACACTGAAGCTTTCTTT.